This entry features one T cell receptor (beta chain) sequence. The germline gives CDR1 MDHEN, CDR2 SYDVKM. V lost 7 bases to trimming and J lost 2 bases, with 17 bases between them. The CDR3 spans 15 residues. These data originate in a study of memory CD4+ T cells and cytomegalovirus serostatus. Turning to the study itself: This sample comes from healthy Belgian adults, about 10 CMV seropositive, some 22 seronegative.

The sort gate was single viable CD3+CD4+CD8-CD45RO+ cells for memory CD4+ T cells. The data were produced by immunoSEQ multiplex PCR, yet TCRdb's version contains in-frame clones alone and is incomplete. In the table there are 50,000 to 60,000 clones, 65% to 85% of which are singletons. This TCR was recovered from an adult in good health and CMV-seronegative. This chain joins TRBV28 and TRBJ1-2; maybe TRBD1 (6 bases). The sample taken for sequencing was memory CD4+ T cells from blood. CDR3 in DNA: TGTGCCAGCAAGAAGATGGACAGCCCGAACTATGGCTACACCTTC. This codes for CASKKMDSPNYGYTF.